A single T cell receptor (beta chain) is shown here with its context. Its target is not known. Source study methods: Clinicopathological groups differed in CDR3, with these differences serving to build a distant-metastasis classifier for papillary thyroid cancer. TCRdb re-called the PCR reads with MiXCR. The V and J calls, along with clone size, are taken from TCRdb and not from the paper's own processing. The data contain 53,000 or so clones, approximately 20% of them singletons. The source of the sample is a study of metastatic and nonmetastatic thyroid tumors. Study in general: Both malignant and benign thyroid patients supplied peripheral blood and tumor or nodule tissue samples, across which the repertoires of these patients were then compared. The study, taken as a whole, reports: Relative to benign nodules, malignant thyroid tumors were reportedly characterized by significantly elevated TCR beta diversity in blood and tumor.

The germline gives CDR1 SGHAT, CDR2 FQDESV (reference sequence). The CDR3 is made up of 15 amino acids. The ends were cut back, 2 bases at V and 8 bases at J, with 16 bases in the middle. Prior to thyroid surgery, none of the patients had received any treatment. What was sequenced was blood. V is TRBV11-1 and J is TRBJ2-1, with a possible D match to TRBD2 (6 bases). This clonotype originated in a female donor with papillary thyroid cancer or a benign thyroid nodule (not recorded which). Some clones in this sample may be carry-over from other donors' samples. CDR3 in DNA: TGTGCCAGCAGCTTACTATCGGGAGTTTTCTATGAGCAGTTCTTC. Translated, it gives CASSLLSGVFYEQFF.